This T cell receptor (beta chain) was captured by sequencing in a study of shared clonotypes between healthy human individuals. About the research overall: The cohort comprised a couple of women and a few men. Their ages spanned 18 to 49 years.

The study enrolled healthy HIV-negative adults without recent acute infections or vaccinations as donors. Sorted-subset replicate PCRs used around 200 ng of genomic DNA. This amount corresponded to about 29,000 T cell genomes. Sequencing used immunoSEQ multiplex PCR; TCRdb keeps in-frame clones, though not all of them. The table has over a million clones, roughly 97% seen once. Per the germline V gene, CDR1 is LNHNV and CDR2 is YYDKDF (reference sequence). Trimming cost V 2 bases and J 0 bases, with 12 bases left between them. This CDR3 comprises 16 residues. Study observations and caveats: Generation probability values for non-shared clonotypes were lower than those for clonotypes shared by all four donors.

Concerning this clone: Its specificity is unknown.

The sequenced sample was naive CD4+ T cells sorted from blood. Subset defined: CD45RA+ positively selected. This TCR was recovered from a man under 40 in good health. The J gene is TRBJ2-3, the V gene TRBV15; D not resolved. Here the CDR3 DNA reads TGTGCCACCAGCAGAACCACTGGGGTTAGCACAGATACGCAGTATTTT. Translation: CATSRTTGVSTDTQYF.